This T cell receptor beta chain was sequenced in a study of identical twins. TCRdb re-analysed the 5' RACE reads in MiXCR, keeping a single row per CDR3 protein. The top ten hold just over 14% of the sample, which has over 200,000 distinct CDR3 sequences, over 5.5% seen once. This clonotype is judged medium-sized. Germline V gene sequence: CDR1 MRHNA, CDR2 SNTAGT. The CDR3 extends over 14 amino acids. V lost 4 bases, J lost 4 bases, and 2 bases stayed unmatched. These data were also reused for a study on T cells expressing NK-cell markers. That study reports: Several of the experiments relied on an anti-gamma-delta TCR antibody so that only alpha-beta TCR T cells were sorted.

This chain links TRBV6-4 with TRBJ1-1; 11 nucleotides line up with TRBD1. The sequencing input was CD8+ T cells sorted from blood. The sequence came from a woman younger than 35 in good health. CDR3 nucleotides: TGTGCCAGCAGTGCCGGGACAGGGGGCACTGAAGCTTTCTTT. Its translation: CASSAGTGGTEAFF.